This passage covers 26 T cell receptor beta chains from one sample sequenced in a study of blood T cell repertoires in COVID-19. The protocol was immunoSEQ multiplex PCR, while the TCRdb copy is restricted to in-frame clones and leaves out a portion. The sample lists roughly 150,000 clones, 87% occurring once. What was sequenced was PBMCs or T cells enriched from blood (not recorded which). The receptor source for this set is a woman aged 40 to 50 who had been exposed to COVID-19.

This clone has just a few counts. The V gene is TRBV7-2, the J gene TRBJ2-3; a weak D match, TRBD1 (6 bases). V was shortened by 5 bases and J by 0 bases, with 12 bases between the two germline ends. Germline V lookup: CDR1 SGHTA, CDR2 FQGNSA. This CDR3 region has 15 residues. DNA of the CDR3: TGTGCCAGCAGCGAACAGGGTCGGAGCACAGATACGCAGTATTTT. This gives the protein CASSEQGRSTDTQYF.

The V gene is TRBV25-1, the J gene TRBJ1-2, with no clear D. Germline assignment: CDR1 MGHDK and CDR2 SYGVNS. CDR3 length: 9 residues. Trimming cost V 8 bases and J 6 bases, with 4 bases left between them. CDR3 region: CASLDGYTF. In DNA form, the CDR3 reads TGTGCCAGCCTCGATGGCTACACCTTC.

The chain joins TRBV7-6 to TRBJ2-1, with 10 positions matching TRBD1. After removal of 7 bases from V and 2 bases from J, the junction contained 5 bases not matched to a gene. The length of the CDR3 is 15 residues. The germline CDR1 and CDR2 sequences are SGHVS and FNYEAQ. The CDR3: CASTQGTGAYNEQFF. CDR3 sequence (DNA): TGTGCCAGCACCCAGGGGACAGGGGCCTACAATGAGCAGTTCTTC.

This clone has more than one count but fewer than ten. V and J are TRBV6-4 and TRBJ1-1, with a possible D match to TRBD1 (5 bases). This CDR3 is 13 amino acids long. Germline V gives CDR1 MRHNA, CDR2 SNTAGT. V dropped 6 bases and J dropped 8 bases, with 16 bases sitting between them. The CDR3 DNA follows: TGTGCCAGCAGCTTGGACCGACAGACGGAAGCTTTCTTT. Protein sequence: CASSLDRQTEAFF.

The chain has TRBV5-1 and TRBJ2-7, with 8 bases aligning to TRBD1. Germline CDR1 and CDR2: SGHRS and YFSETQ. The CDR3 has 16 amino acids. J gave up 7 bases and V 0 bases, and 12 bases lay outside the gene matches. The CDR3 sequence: CASSLVTGVNLGEQYF. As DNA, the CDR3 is TGCGCCAGCAGCTTGGTGACAGGGGTAAACCTCGGGGAGCAGTACTTC.

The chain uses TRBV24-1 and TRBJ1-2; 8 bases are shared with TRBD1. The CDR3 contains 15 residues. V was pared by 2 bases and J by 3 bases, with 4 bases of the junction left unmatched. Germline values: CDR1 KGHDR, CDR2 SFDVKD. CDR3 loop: CATSDSTGGDYGYTF. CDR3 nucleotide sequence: TGTGCCACCAGTGATTCTACAGGGGGGGACTATGGCTACACCTTC.

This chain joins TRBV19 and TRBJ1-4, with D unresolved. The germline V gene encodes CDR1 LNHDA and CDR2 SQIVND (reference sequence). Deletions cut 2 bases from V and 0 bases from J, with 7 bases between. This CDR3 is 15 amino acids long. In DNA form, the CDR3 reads TGTGCCAGTAGTATACAGACTGCAACTAATGAAAAACTGTTTTTT. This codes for CASSIQTATNEKLFF.

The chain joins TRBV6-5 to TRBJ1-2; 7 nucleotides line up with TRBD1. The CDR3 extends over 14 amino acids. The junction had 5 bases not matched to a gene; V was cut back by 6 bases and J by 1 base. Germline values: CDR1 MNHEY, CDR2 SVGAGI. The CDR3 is CASRSRGLNYGYTF. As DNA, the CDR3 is TGTGCCAGCAGGAGTAGGGGGCTTAACTATGGCTACACCTTC.

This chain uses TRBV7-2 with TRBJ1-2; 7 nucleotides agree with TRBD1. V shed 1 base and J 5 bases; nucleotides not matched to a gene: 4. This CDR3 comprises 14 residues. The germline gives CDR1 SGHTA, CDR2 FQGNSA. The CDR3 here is CASSLEGARYGYTF. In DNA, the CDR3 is TGTGCCAGCAGCTTAGAGGGGGCCCGTTATGGCTACACCTTC.

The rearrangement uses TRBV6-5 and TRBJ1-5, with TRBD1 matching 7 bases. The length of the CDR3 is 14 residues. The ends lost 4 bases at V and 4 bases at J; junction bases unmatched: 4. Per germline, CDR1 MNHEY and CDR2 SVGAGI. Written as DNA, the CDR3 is TGTGCCAGCAGTTCTAGGGGGCATAATCAGCCCCAGCATTTT. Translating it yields CASSSRGHNQPQHF.

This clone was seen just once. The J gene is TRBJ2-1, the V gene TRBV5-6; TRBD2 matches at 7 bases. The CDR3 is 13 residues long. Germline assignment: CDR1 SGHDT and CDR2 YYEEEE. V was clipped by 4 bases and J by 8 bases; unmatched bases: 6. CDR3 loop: CASSTGTNHEQFF. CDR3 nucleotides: TGTGCCAGCAGCACCGGGACTAACCATGAGCAGTTCTTC.

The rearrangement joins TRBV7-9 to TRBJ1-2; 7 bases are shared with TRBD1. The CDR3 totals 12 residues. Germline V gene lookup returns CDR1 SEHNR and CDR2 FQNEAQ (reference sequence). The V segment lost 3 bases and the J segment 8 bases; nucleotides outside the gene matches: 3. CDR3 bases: TGTGCCAGCAGCTTTCACAGGGGCGGCTACACCTTC. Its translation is CASSFHRGGYTF. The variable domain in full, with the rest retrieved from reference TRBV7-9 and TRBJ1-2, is DTGVSQNPRHKITKRGQNVTFRCDPISEHNRLYWYRQTLGQGPEFLTYFQNEAQLEKSRLLSDRFSAERPKGSFSTLEIQRTEQGDSAMYLCASSFHRGGYTFGSGTRLTVV.

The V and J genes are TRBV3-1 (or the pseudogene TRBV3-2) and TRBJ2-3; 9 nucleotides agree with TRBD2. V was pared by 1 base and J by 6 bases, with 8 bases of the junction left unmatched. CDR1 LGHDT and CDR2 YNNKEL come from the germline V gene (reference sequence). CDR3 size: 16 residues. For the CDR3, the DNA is TGTGCCAGCAGCCAAGGTCAGCGGGAGGCCCTGGATACGCAGTATTTT. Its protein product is CASSQGQREALDTQYF.

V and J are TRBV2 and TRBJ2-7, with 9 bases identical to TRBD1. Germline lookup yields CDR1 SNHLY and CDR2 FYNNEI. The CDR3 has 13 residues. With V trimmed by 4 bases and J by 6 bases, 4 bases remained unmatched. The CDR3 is CASSAGQGLEQYF. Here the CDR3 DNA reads TGTGCCAGCAGTGCGGGACAGGGACTCGAGCAGTACTTC.

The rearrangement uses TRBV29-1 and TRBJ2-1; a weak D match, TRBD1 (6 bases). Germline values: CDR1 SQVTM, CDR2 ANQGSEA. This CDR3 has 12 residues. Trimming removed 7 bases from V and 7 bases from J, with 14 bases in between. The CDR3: CSAGGQPNEQFF. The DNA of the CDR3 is TGCAGCGCCGGAGGACAGCCGAATGAGCAGTTCTTC.

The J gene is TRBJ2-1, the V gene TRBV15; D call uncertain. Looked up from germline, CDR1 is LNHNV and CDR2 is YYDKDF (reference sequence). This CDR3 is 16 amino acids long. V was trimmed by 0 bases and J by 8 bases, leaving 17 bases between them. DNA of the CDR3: TGTGCCACCAGCAGAGATGCTGAACGGTCTCTGGATGAGCAGTTCTTC. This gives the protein CATSRDAERSLDEQFF.

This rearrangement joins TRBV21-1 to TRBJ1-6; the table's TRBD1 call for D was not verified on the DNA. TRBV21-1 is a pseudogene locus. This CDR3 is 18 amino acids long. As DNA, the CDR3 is TGTGCCAGCAGCAAAGCGCTCACAGGGTCTTCCCCAGATTCACCCCTCCACTTT. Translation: CASSKALTGSSPDSPLHF.

CDR3 sequence reads: CATTTGGRVTDTQYF. CDR3 sequence (DNA): TGTGCCACAACGACGGGAGGGCGGGTCACAGATACGCAGTATTTT. The chain employs TRBV19 and TRBJ2-3, with 8 bases that match TRBD2. The CDR3 contains 15 residues. Losses at the gene ends were 10 bases for V and 2 bases for J; bases not matched to a gene: 11. Per the germline V gene, CDR1 is LNHDA and CDR2 is SQIVND (reference sequence).

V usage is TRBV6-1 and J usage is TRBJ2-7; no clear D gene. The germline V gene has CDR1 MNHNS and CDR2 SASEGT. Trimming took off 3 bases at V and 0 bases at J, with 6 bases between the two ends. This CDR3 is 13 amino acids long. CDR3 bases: TGTGCCAGCAGTGACCGGGTCTCCTACGAGCAGTACTTC. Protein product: CASSDRVSYEQYF.

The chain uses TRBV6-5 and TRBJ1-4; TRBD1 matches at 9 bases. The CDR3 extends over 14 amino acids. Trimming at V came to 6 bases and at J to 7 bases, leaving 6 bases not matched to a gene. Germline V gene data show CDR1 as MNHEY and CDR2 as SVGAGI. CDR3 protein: CASSRDREIEKLFF. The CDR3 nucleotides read TGTGCCAGCAGCCGGGACAGGGAAATTGAAAAACTGTTTTTT.

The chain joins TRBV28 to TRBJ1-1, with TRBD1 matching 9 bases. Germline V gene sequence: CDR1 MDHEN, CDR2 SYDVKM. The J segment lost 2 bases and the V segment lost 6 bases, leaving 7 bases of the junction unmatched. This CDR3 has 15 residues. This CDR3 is CASSRRTGVNTEAFF. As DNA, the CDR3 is TGTGCCAGCAGCCGACGGACAGGGGTCAACACTGAAGCTTTCTTT.

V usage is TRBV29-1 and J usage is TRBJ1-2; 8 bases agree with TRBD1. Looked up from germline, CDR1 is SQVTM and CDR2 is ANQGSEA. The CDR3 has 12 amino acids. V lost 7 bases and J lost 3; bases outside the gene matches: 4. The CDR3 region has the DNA TGCAGCGGCGACAGGGGAGACTATGGCTACACCTTC. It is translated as CSGDRGDYGYTF.

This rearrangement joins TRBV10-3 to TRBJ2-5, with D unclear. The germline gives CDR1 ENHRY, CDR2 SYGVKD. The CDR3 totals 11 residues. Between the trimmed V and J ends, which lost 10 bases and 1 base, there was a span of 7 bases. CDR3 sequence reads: CATTSQETQYF. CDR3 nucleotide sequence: TGTGCCACTACTTCCCAAGAGACCCAGTACTTC.

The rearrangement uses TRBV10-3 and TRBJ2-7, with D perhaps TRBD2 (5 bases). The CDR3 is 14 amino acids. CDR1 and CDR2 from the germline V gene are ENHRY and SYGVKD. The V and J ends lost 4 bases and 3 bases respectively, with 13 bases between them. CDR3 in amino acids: CAISVEGTYYEQYF. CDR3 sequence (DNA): TGTGCCATCAGTGTTGAGGGAACCTACTACGAGCAGTACTTC.

As DNA, the CDR3 is TGTGCCAGCAGCTTAGGACGGGGAGCGGGGCAGGACATTCAGTACTTC. Translation: CASSLGRGAGQDIQYF. The chain combines TRBV7-8 with TRBJ2-4, with 7 bases lining up with TRBD2. The V segment lost 1 base and the J segment 8 bases; nucleotides outside the gene matches: 11. Per the germline V gene, CDR1 is SGHVS and CDR2 is FQNEAQ. The CDR3 is made up of 16 amino acids.

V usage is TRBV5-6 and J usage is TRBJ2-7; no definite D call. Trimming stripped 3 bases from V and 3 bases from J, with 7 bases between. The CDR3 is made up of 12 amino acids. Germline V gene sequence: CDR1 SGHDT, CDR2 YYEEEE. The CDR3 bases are TGTGCCAGCAGCTCGACAAACTACGAGCAGTACTTC. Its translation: CASSSTNYEQYF.